Presented here are 28 T cell receptor beta chains from one specimen sequenced in a study of spatial heterogeneity in lung cancer. Sample time point: sample taken at primary tumor resection. TCRdb reprocessed the 5' RACE reads via MiXCR and lists one record per CDR3 protein. The sample comprises about 10,000 distinct CDR3 sequences, 6% to 7% of which are singletons, and over 25% rests with the top ten. The source was normal lung tissue next to the tumor, collected at surgery. The receptor set was obtained from a male donor with early-stage non-small cell lung cancer.

This clonotype was observed many times. The chain employs TRBV5-1 and TRBJ2-7; D is possibly TRBD1 (5 bases). The germline V and J ends were trimmed by 6 bases and 1 base, with 14 bases remaining between them. Germline V gene sequence: CDR1 SGHRS, CDR2 YFSETQ. This CDR3 is built from 14 residues. CDR3: CASTDTYRSYEQYF. Here the CDR3 DNA reads TGCGCCAGCACGGACACTTATAGGTCCTACGAGCAGTACTTC.

This chain connects TRBV11-1 to TRBJ1-5; no reliable D call. This CDR3 comprises 13 residues. CDR1 and CDR2 (germline): SGHAT, FQDESV (reference sequence). V shed 5 bases and J shed 4 bases, with 9 bases lying between them. CDR3 nucleotides: TGTGCCAGCAGCCCCTCGGAGAATCAGCCCCAGCATTTT. It encodes CASSPSENQPQHF.

This clonotype was counted between two and nine times. The V call is TRBV28, the J call TRBJ2-5; TRBD2 matches at 8 bases. Germline V gene lookup returns CDR1 MDHEN and CDR2 SYDVKM. The CDR3 consists of 16 residues. The V and J ends lost 4 bases and 6 bases, in that order; junction bases with no gene match: 13. CDR3 sequence: CASSSPGGGGWKTQYF. As DNA, the CDR3 is TGTGCCAGCAGTTCCCCAGGCGGCGGGGGGTGGAAGACCCAGTACTTC.

This clonotype was seen ten or more times. The chain has TRBV19 and TRBJ1-2; D unresolved. Germline V CDR1 and CDR2: LNHDA, SQIVND (reference sequence). CDR3 size: 14 residues. Trimming pared 3 bases from V and 0 bases from J, leaving 8 bases between. The CDR3 region has the DNA TGTGCCAGTAGTATTCAGCGTACTAACTATGGCTACACCTTC. Amino acids: CASSIQRTNYGYTF.

At least ten counts were recorded for this clonotype. This rearrangement joins TRBV3-1 to TRBJ1-1; D is ambiguous. Trimming stripped 1 base from V and 8 bases from J, with 14 bases between. CDR3 length: 14 amino acids. From germline, CDR1 is LGHDT and CDR2 YNNKEL (reference sequence). As DNA, the CDR3 is TGTGCCAGCAGCCAAGTCATAGACCGATCAGAAGCTTTCTTT. The encoded protein is CASSQVIDRSEAFF.

This chain connects TRBV20-1 to TRBJ1-3, with TRBD1 as a possible D gene (5 bases). Germline assignment: CDR1 DFQATT and CDR2 SNEGSKA (reference sequence). This CDR3 comprises 14 residues. Trimming pared 3 bases from V and 3 bases from J, leaving 12 bases between. As DNA, the CDR3 is TGCAGTGCTAGCCGCAGGGAAGATGGAAACACCATATATTTT. Protein product: CSASRREDGNTIYF.

The sample holds many counts of this clonotype. The V call is TRBV5-5, the J call TRBJ1-2; 9 bases are a match to TRBD1. Germline lookup yields CDR1 SGHKS and CDR2 YYEKEE (reference sequence). The CDR3 runs 16 residues. Germline trimming cut 4 bases from V and 6 bases from J; bases unmatched to any gene: 13. CDR3 amino acids: CASSLVPGQGGHGYTF. In DNA form, the CDR3 reads TGTGCCAGCAGCCTCGTCCCGGGACAGGGAGGCCATGGCTACACCTTC.

This clonotype was found many times. V usage is TRBV7-2 and J usage is TRBJ2-3, with D tentatively TRBD1 (6 bases). The ends were cut back, 5 bases at V and 5 bases at J, with 14 bases in the middle. The CDR3 has 14 residues. Germline loops: CDR1 SGHTA, CDR2 FQGNSA. In DNA form, the CDR3 reads TGTGCCAGCAGCAGGCAGGGGCCTGGAGATACGCAGTATTTT. It encodes CASSRQGPGDTQYF.

This clonotype has a count of ten or more. J is TRBJ2-2 and V is TRBV5-6, with D perhaps TRBD2 (5 bases). The CDR3 contains 14 residues. Germline V gives CDR1 SGHDT, CDR2 YYEEEE. V lost 4 bases and J lost 5, with 12 bases in between. DNA for the CDR3: TGTGCCAGCAGCCGTCTGTCGGGGACCGGGGAGCTGTTTTTT. Amino acids: CASSRLSGTGELFF.

This clonotype showed up many times. The chain recombines TRBV20-1 with TRBJ2-3; 11 bases are a match to TRBD2. CDR1 is DFQATT, CDR2 SNEGSKA, per germline (reference sequence). The CDR3 is 16 residues long. The junction had 4 bases not matched to a gene; V was cut back by 0 bases and J by 2 bases. As DNA, the CDR3 is TGCAGTGCTAGAGATCGTAGCGGGAGGGCCACAGATACGCAGTATTTT. This encodes CSARDRSGRATDTQYF.

At least ten counts were recorded for this clonotype. The V call is TRBV19, the J call TRBJ1-5, with 8 positions matching TRBD1. The CDR3 totals 16 residues. In germline, CDR1 is LNHDA, CDR2 SQIVND (reference sequence). V shed 7 bases, J shed 1 base, and the junction held 9 bases outside the gene matches. CDR3 region: CASTSGQGLSNQPQHF. The CDR3 DNA sequence: TGTGCCAGTACCTCCGGACAGGGTCTCAGCAATCAGCCCCAGCATTTT.

This clonotype was recorded a few times. CDR3 nucleotides: TGTGCCAGCAGCAAACAGGGTCCTCTCGCAGATACGCAGTATTTT. Translating it yields CASSKQGPLADTQYF. V is TRBV7-8 and J is TRBJ2-3; maybe TRBD1 (6 bases). Trimming left V 5 bases short and J 4 bases short, with 16 bases between. Germline-derived CDR1 and CDR2 are SGHVS and FQNEAQ. The CDR3 runs 15 residues.

This clonotype was seen a few times. The chain couples TRBV6-5 to TRBJ2-7; 9 nucleotides match TRBD1. There are 14 residues in the CDR3. Looked up from germline, CDR1 is MNHEY and CDR2 is SVGAGI. Trimming cost V 5 bases and J 2 bases; bases outside gene matches: 4. CDR3 region: CASSLYRGPYEQYF. DNA of the CDR3: TGTGCCAGCAGTCTGTACAGGGGGCCCTACGAGCAGTACTTC.

This clonotype was observed at least ten times. The V and J genes are TRBV7-2 and TRBJ1-1; a possible D gene is TRBD1 (5 bases). Germline lookup yields CDR1 SGHTA and CDR2 FQGNSA. This CDR3 is built from 12 residues. The germline V and J ends were trimmed by 6 bases and 7 bases, with 12 bases remaining between them. The CDR3 here is CASSQGYGEAFF. In DNA form, the CDR3 reads TGTGCCAGCAGTCAGGGTTATGGTGAAGCTTTCTTT.

This clonotype was counted many times. The V gene is TRBV7-9, the J gene TRBJ2-7, with 7 nucleotides matching TRBD1. V shed 1 base and J 4 bases; nucleotides not matched to a gene: 13. The germline gives CDR1 SEHNR, CDR2 FQNEAQ (reference sequence). The CDR3 is 17 residues long. The CDR3, as DNA: TGTGCCAGCAGCTTAGGAACAGGGGAAGGAGGCCTTTACGAGCAGTACTTC. This translates into CASSLGTGEGGLYEQYF.

This clonotype was seen repeatedly, ten times or more. The rearrangement links TRBV24-1 to TRBJ2-1; 7 bases fit TRBD2. Germline V lookup: CDR1 KGHDR, CDR2 SFDVKD. Unmatched junction bases numbered 7, after V lost 3 bases and J lost 6 bases. CDR3 size: 15 residues. The chain's CDR3 is CATSDPAGYRNEQFF. Here the CDR3 DNA reads TGTGCCACCAGTGATCCAGCGGGGTATCGCAATGAGCAGTTCTTC.

This clonotype appeared many times. This chain connects TRBV29-1 to TRBJ1-1; the D is unclear. The CDR3 sequence is 13 residues long. The V end lost 6 bases, the J end lost 1 base, and 12 bases lay between the germline ends. CDR1 is SQVTM, CDR2 ANQGSEA, per germline. The CDR3 DNA reads as TGCAGCGTCGAATTGACACAGAACACTGAAGCTTTCTTT. It is translated as CSVELTQNTEAFF.

The chain combines TRBV7-9 with TRBJ1-1; possibly TRBD1 for D (5 bases). This CDR3 has 13 amino acids. The V and J ends lost 11 bases and 4 bases respectively, with 17 bases between them. The germline CDR1 and CDR2 sequences are SEHNR and FQNEAQ (reference sequence). The CDR3 spells CARLGGASTEAFF. The CDR3 region has the DNA TGTGCCCGCTTGGGAGGGGCTAGCACTGAAGCTTTCTTT.

The sample holds many counts of this clonotype. This rearrangement joins TRBV20-1 to TRBJ1-5; D is possibly TRBD1 (5 bases). Germline CDR1 is DFQATT and CDR2 is SNEGSKA (reference sequence). This CDR3 contains 12 residues. V gave up 6 bases and J gave up 1 base, with 7 bases separating them. In DNA, the CDR3 is TGCAGTGCCGGGGACAGCAATCAGCCCCAGCATTTT. Translating it yields CSAGDSNQPQHF.

This clonotype has only a few counts. The chain carries TRBV5-4 and TRBJ2-2; the D gene is possibly TRBD2 (6 bases). Germline CDR1 is SGHNT and CDR2 is YYREEE (reference sequence). Trimming pared 2 bases from V and 4 bases from J, leaving 12 bases between. The CDR3 length is 15 residues. The CDR3 nucleotides read TGTGCCAGCAGCTTCGGGACTCTCACCACCGGGGAGCTGTTTTTT. It codes for CASSFGTLTTGELFF.

Many counts were recorded for this clonotype. This chain joins TRBV7-9 and TRBJ1-5; the D gene is possibly TRBD1 (5 bases). The germline V and J ends were trimmed by 8 bases and 6 bases, with 14 bases remaining between them. Per the germline V gene, CDR1 is SEHNR and CDR2 is FQNEAQ (reference sequence). CDR3 length: 13 residues. The CDR3 loop reads CASGTADAQPQHF. CDR3 nucleotides: TGTGCCAGCGGGACCGCCGATGCTCAGCCCCAGCATTTT.

Turning to this clonotype: This clone may be a read error of a much larger clone one base away. The chain carries TRBV27 and TRBJ2-1, with D uncertain. Germline-derived CDR1 and CDR2 are MNHEY and SMNVEV (reference sequence). The CDR3 is 14 residues long. The CDR3 region is CPSSLTRRDNEQFF. DNA for the CDR3: TGTCCCAGCAGTTTGACTCGCAGAGACAATGAGCAGTTCTTC.

This clonotype showed up many times. The V and J genes are TRBV20-1 and TRBJ2-2; the match to TRBD2 covers 7 bases. Germline assignment: CDR1 DFQATT and CDR2 SNEGSKA (reference sequence). The CDR3 is made up of 18 amino acids. With V trimmed by 0 bases and J by 0 bases, 10 bases remained unmatched. The CDR3 DNA reads TGCAGTGCTAGAGATCTAGGTAGCGGGCGCCCGAACACCGGGGAGCTGTTTTTT. Its translation: CSARDLGSGRPNTGELFF.

This clonotype has ten or more counts. The chain combines TRBV30 with TRBJ2-5; the D gene could be TRBD1 or TRBD2 (5 bases each). Per the germline V gene, CDR1 is GTSNPN and CDR2 is SVGIG (reference sequence). The CDR3 has 15 amino acids. V was pared by 0 bases and J by 4 bases, with 15 bases between. Here the CDR3 DNA reads TGTGCCTGGAGTGTACCGGGGACCCTCAGAGAGACCCAGTACTTC. Translating it yields CAWSVPGTLRETQYF.

The CDR3 region has the DNA TGCAGTGGGGTGGCAGGGGATCAGCCCCAGCATTTT. Its protein product is CSGVAGDQPQHF. The chain links TRBV20-1 to TRBJ1-5; D might be TRBD1 (6 bases). This CDR3 comprises 12 residues. V lost 7 bases and J lost 5, with 12 bases in between. Germline CDR1 reads DFQATT; CDR2 reads SNEGSKA (reference sequence).

The gene calls are TRBV29-1 and TRBJ2-1, with D unclear. The CDR3 is 14 amino acids. With 4 bases removed from V and 0 bases from J, the gap between germline ends came to 10 bases. Germline V gene data show CDR1 as SQVTM and CDR2 as ANQGSEA. The CDR3 protein is CSVALPSSYNEQFF. As DNA, the CDR3 is TGCAGCGTTGCTCTACCAAGCTCCTACAATGAGCAGTTCTTC.

This clonotype has a handful of counts. The chain has TRBV4-1 and TRBJ2-2, with 10 nucleotides matching TRBD2. The ends lost 8 bases at V and 2 bases at J; junction bases unmatched: 8. Germline lookup yields CDR1 MGHRA and CDR2 YSYEKL. This CDR3 is built from 16 residues. Here the CDR3 reads CASGPTSGANTGELFF. CDR3 DNA sequence: TGCGCCAGCGGACCAACTAGCGGGGCAAACACCGGGGAGCTGTTTTTT.

This clonotype appeared many times. The rearrangement uses TRBV7-9 and TRBJ2-7; TRBD2 matches at 10 bases. The germline gives CDR1 SEHNR, CDR2 FQNEAQ (reference sequence). CDR3 length: 15 amino acids. The J segment lost 3 bases and the V segment lost 2 bases, leaving 4 bases of the junction unmatched. The chain's CDR3 is CASSLITSGIYEQYF. In DNA form, the CDR3 reads TGTGCCAGCAGCTTAATTACTAGCGGGATCTACGAGCAGTACTTC.